Shown below are 22 T cell receptor beta chains from a single sample sequenced in a study of beta chain features in type 1 diabetes (dated by TCRdb to the late 2010s). Findings and caveats that apply to the study as a whole: In all four CD4+ subsets, TCRB CDR3 length was moderately but significantly shorter in type 1 diabetes patients.

These receptors lack a known antigen. The library was produced with the immunoSEQ multiplex PCR assay. The entire isolated RNA was reverse transcribed using the High Capacity cDNA Reverse Transcription Kit, and thus expressed TCRB transcripts were sequenced. TCRdb retrieved this table from immuneACCESS and kept in-frame rearrangements only. Not all clones are present; in checked studies, unresolved V genes account for under half, and no reason is known for the remainder. The sample table lists some 640,000 clones, about 14% of them with a count of one. The ten largest clones take up approximately 0.042% of the sample. Sequenced input: naive CD4+ T cells from blood. This sample's cell subset or site label indicates: true naive CD4+ T cells. The receptors come from a man in his late teens or twenties with type 1 diabetes.

This clone has more than one count but fewer than ten. The V call is TRBV2, the J call TRBJ2-7, with a tentative D call TRBD1 (6 bases). Germline CDR1 and CDR2: SNHLY and FYNNEI. The CDR3 runs 14 residues. With 2 bases removed from V and 5 bases from J, the gap between germline ends came to 13 bases. In DNA form, the CDR3 reads TGTGCCAGCAGTGAATGGCAGGGGCCCAACGAGCAGTACTTC. Translation gives CASSEWQGPNEQYF.

CDR3 in DNA: TGTGCCTGGAGTGTAGTCTCTAACACTGAAGCTTTCTTT. Translated, it gives CAWSVVSNTEAFF. This chain joins TRBV30 and TRBJ1-1; no firm D call. The CDR3 covers 13 residues. From germline, CDR1 is GTSNPN and CDR2 SVGIG (reference sequence). The V end lost 0 bases, the J end lost 2 bases, and 7 bases lay between the germline ends.

This chain uses TRBV28 with TRBJ2-1; TRBD1 is a possible D gene (6 bases). Per germline, CDR1 MDHEN and CDR2 SYDVKM. CDR3 length: 12 residues. Deletions cut 6 bases from V and 10 bases from J, with 13 bases between. Here the CDR3 DNA reads TGTGCCAGCAGAACCGCCGGGACAGAGCAGTTCTTC. Protein product: CASRTAGTEQFF.

A few counts support this clone. This chain joins TRBV30 and TRBJ2-1; 8 bases agree with TRBD2. Germline trimming cut 2 bases from V and 5 bases from J; bases unmatched to any gene: 11. Germline loops: CDR1 GTSNPN, CDR2 SVGIG (reference sequence). There are 16 residues in the CDR3. CDR3 sequence reads: CAWSRGAGGFDNEQFF. CDR3 in DNA: TGTGCCTGGAGTCGTGGGGCGGGAGGATTCGACAATGAGCAGTTCTTC.

A few counts support this clone. This chain connects TRBV2 to TRBJ2-3; 10 bases align to TRBD2. CDR3 length equals 16 residues. From germline, CDR1 is SNHLY and CDR2 FYNNEI. V shed 2 bases, J shed 2 bases, and the junction held 4 bases outside the gene matches. The CDR3 is CASSELAGAPTDTQYF. The CDR3 region has the DNA TGTGCCAGCAGTGAACTAGCGGGAGCCCCCACAGATACGCAGTATTTT.

A few counts support this clone. The V and J genes are TRBV7-2 and TRBJ2-7; the D gene is possibly TRBD2 (6 bases). V was pared by 4 bases and J by 3 bases, with 16 bases between. Germline-derived CDR1 and CDR2 are SGHTA and FQGNSA. The CDR3 sequence is 15 residues long. CDR3 bases: TGTGCCAGCAGCTATCGACGGGGGTCGATCTACGAGCAGTACTTC. Protein: CASSYRRGSIYEQYF. Variable domain in full (rest from reference TRBV7-2 and TRBJ2-7): GAGVSQSPSNKVTEKGKDVELRCDPISGHTALYWYRQSLGQGLEFLIYFQGNSAPDKSGLPSDRFSAERTGGSVSTLTIQRTQQEDSAVYLCASSYRRGSIYEQYFGPGTRLTVT.

This clone showed up just a few times. V and J are TRBV5-1 and TRBJ2-1; no definite D call. This CDR3 is built from 16 residues. Trimming took 1 base from V and 5 from J, leaving 16 bases between them. Germline CDR1 and CDR2: SGHRS and YFSETQ. CDR3 bases: TGCGCCAGCAGCTTGCTTAACAACCAACCTAACAATGAGCAGTTCTTC. It specifies CASSLLNNQPNNEQFF.

The V gene is TRBV6-5, the J gene TRBJ1-3; no definite D call. The CDR3 runs 11 residues. Germline V gene sequence: CDR1 MNHEY, CDR2 SVGAGI. The V and J ends lost 8 bases and 0 bases respectively, with 2 bases between them. The CDR3: CASGSGNTIYF. In nucleotides, the CDR3 is TGTGCCAGCGGCTCTGGAAACACCATATATTTT.

V gene TRBV30 combines with J gene TRBJ1-2, with no clear D. CDR1 and CDR2 (germline): GTSNPN, SVGIG (reference sequence). This CDR3 is built from 14 residues. The V end was cut by 3 bases, the J end by 13 bases, with 24 bases between. This CDR3 reads CAWRVTAQAALRTF. CDR3 DNA sequence: TGTGCCTGGAGGGTAACAGCCCAGGCTGCTTTGCGCACCTTC.

This clone occurred a few times. The same CDR3 also results from other DNA sequences found in this sample. The rearrangement joins TRBV6-5 to TRBJ1-1, with D possibly TRBD1 on 5 matching bases. Trimming pared 2 bases from V and 1 base from J, leaving 5 bases between. The germline CDR1 and CDR2 sequences are MNHEY and SVGAGI. The CDR3 has 13 residues. The CDR3 protein is CASSYRGNTEAFF. DNA of the CDR3: TGTGCCAGCAGTTACAGGGGGAACACTGAAGCTTTCTTT.

The gene calls are TRBV2 and TRBJ2-7; D could derive from TRBD1 or TRBD2 (5 bases each). The CDR3 covers 14 residues. The V gene's germline CDR1 is SNHLY and CDR2 FYNNEI. With 2 bases removed from V and 5 bases from J, the gap between germline ends came to 13 bases. The CDR3 region has the DNA TGTGCCAGCAGTGAACGCAGGGAGTCCAACGAGCAGTACTTC. It is translated as CASSERRESNEQYF.

In this sample, this clone turned up a few times. This chain connects TRBV7-9 to TRBJ1-2; D possibly corresponds to TRBD1 (6 bases). Per the germline V gene, CDR1 is SEHNR and CDR2 is FQNEAQ (reference sequence). CDR3 length: 17 amino acids. Deletions cut 3 bases from V and 4 bases from J, with 21 bases between. The CDR3 coding sequence is TGTGCCAGCAGCTTTAGGAGTCTAGGACAGACCATCTATGGCTACACCTTC. Encoded protein: CASSFRSLGQTIYGYTF. Looking up the rest from reference TRBV7-9 and TRBJ1-2 gives the full variable domain: DTGVSQNPRHKITKRGQNVTFRCDPISEHNRLYWYRQTLGQGPEFLTYFQNEAQLEKSRLLSDRFSAERPKGSFSTLEIQRTEQGDSAMYLCASSFRSLGQTIYGYTFGSGTRLTVV.

This clone was observed a few times. The genes are TRBV7-2 and TRBJ2-7; 9 bases match TRBD1. The CDR3 contains 15 residues. Germline CDR1 and CDR2: SGHTA and FQGNSA. The trim removed 3 bases at V and 1 base at J, leaving 4 bases unmatched. Written as DNA, the CDR3 is TGTGCCAGCAGCTTCACAGGGGGCTCGTCCTACGAGCAGTACTTC. Its protein product is CASSFTGGSSYEQYF.

The rearrangement uses TRBV28 and TRBJ1-5; possibly TRBD1 for D (5 bases). The CDR3 runs 17 residues. V was pared by 5 bases and J by 0 bases, with 17 bases between. Per germline, CDR1 MDHEN and CDR2 SYDVKM. The CDR3 DNA is TGTGCCAGCAGTACCCTCCCGCAGGGATATAGCAATCAGCCCCAGCATTTT. Its translation is CASSTLPQGYSNQPQHF.

CDR3 DNA sequence: TGTGCCAGCAGCATTACTCAGATCGGGCGACACAACACTGAAGCTTTCTTT. Protein product: CASSITQIGRHNTEAFF. The chain has TRBV14 and TRBJ1-1, with unresolved D. Between the trimmed V and J ends, which lost 5 bases and 2 bases, there was a span of 21 bases. The CDR3 covers 17 residues. CDR1 and CDR2 (germline): SGHDN, FVKESK.

This sequence joins TRBV30 and TRBJ1-5, with D possibly being TRBD1 (5 bases). The V gene's germline CDR1 is GTSNPN and CDR2 SVGIG (reference sequence). CDR3 size: 13 residues. V was trimmed by 2 bases and J by 4 bases, leaving 9 bases between them. CDR3 residues: CAWSREGNQPQHF. CDR3 nucleotides: TGTGCCTGGAGTAGGGAGGGGAATCAGCCCCAGCATTTT.

Only one count was recorded for this clone. The chain combines TRBV5-8 with TRBJ2-5, with D unclear. CDR3 length: 11 residues. The V gene's germline CDR1 is SGHTS and CDR2 YDEGEE. Deletions cut 6 bases from V and 5 bases from J, with 8 bases between. As DNA, the CDR3 is TGTGCCAGCAAAACGACGGAGACCCAGTACTTC. It codes for CASKTTETQYF.

Comment on this clone: This specimen includes other DNA sequences encoding the same CDR3. J is TRBJ2-5 and V is TRBV7-2; 11 bases map to TRBD1. Germline CDR1 reads SGHTA; CDR2 reads FQGNSA. V was pared by 3 bases and J by 3 bases, with 0 bases of the junction left unmatched. The CDR3 consists of 14 residues. The DNA of the CDR3 is TGTGCCAGCAGCTTGGGACAGGGGGAAGAGACCCAGTACTTC. It yields the protein CASSLGQGEETQYF.

The chain has TRBV9 and TRBJ2-1, with TRBD2 identical over 10 bases. The junction had 6 bases not matched to a gene; V was cut back by 4 bases and J by 2 bases. CDR3 length equals 16 residues. Germline V gene data show CDR1 as SGDLS and CDR2 as YYNGEE. CDR3 in amino acids: CASSPETSGTYNEQFF. CDR3 nucleotides: TGTGCCAGCAGCCCGGAAACTAGCGGGACCTACAATGAGCAGTTCTTC.

This clone was detected a few times. The chain is built from TRBV14 and TRBJ2-1; D remains unclear. The CDR3 contains 16 residues. CDR1 is SGHDN, CDR2 FVKESK, per germline. V lost 1 base, J lost 0 bases, and 10 bases lay in between. CDR3: CASSQVILSSYNEQFF. The CDR3 nucleotides read TGTGCCAGCAGCCAAGTAATCCTTAGCTCCTACAATGAGCAGTTCTTC.

The V and J genes are TRBV4-2 and TRBJ2-5; possibly TRBD1 for D (5 bases). The CDR3 sequence is 13 residues long. With 0 bases removed from V and 4 bases from J, the gap between germline ends came to 6 bases. Germline V gene data show CDR1 as LGHNA and CDR2 as YNFKEQ. The CDR3 nucleotides are TGTGCCAGCAGCCAAGACAGGGCAGAGACCCAGTACTTC. Translating gives CASSQDRAETQYF.

This clone appeared a few times. The gene calls are TRBV28 and TRBJ1-1; TRBD1 agrees at 7 bases. V gave up 6 bases and J gave up 7 bases; unmatched junction bases: 8. The CDR3 spans 13 residues. Per germline, CDR1 MDHEN and CDR2 SYDVKM. The CDR3 DNA sequence: TGTGCCAGCAGGGGAACGACAGGGCTTGAAGCTTTCTTT. Translating it yields CASRGTTGLEAFF.